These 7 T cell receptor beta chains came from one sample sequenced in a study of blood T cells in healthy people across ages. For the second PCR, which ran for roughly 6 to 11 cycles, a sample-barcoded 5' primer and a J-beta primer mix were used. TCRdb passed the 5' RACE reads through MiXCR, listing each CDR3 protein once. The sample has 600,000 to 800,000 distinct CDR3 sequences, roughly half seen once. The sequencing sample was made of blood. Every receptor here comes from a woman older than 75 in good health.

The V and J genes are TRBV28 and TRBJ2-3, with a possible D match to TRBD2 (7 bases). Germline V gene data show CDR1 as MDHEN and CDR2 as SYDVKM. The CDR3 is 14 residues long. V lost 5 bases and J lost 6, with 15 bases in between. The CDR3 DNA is TGTGCCAGCAGTCCGCGGGGGCCTCGGGATACGCAGTATTTT. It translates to CASSPRGPRDTQYF.

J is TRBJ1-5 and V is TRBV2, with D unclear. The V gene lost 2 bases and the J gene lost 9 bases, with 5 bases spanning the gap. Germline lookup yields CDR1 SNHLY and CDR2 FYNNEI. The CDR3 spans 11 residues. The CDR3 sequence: CASSEITPQHF. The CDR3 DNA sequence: TGTGCCAGCAGTGAAATCACGCCCCAGCATTTT.

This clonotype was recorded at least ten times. CDR3 in amino acids: CASSDRRAGTDTQYF. CDR3 nucleotide sequence: TGTGCCAGCAGTGACAGAAGGGCCGGCACAGATACGCAGTATTTT. The chain is built from TRBV6-1 and TRBJ2-3; no clear D. The V gene lost 3 bases and the J gene lost 1 base, with 11 bases spanning the gap. The germline V gene has CDR1 MNHNS and CDR2 SASEGT. The length of the CDR3 is 15 residues.

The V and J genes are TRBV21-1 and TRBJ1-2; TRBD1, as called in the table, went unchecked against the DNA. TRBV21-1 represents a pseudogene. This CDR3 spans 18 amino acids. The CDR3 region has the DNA TGTGCCAGCAAACCGAATAGGGACAGGGGGAAGGAGAACTATGGCTACACCTTC. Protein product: CASKPNRDRGKENYGYTF.

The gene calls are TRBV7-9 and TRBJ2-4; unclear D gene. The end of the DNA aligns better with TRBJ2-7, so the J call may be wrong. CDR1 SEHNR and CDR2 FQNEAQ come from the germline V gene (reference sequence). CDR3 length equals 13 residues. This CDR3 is CASSTDSAYEQYF. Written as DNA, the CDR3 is TGTGCCAGCAGCACCGATTCGGCCTACGAGCAGTACTTC.

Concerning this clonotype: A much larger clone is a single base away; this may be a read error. CDR3 sequence (DNA): TGCACCAGCAGCTTGGAGGGACGAAGAGAGACCCAGTACTTC. Translation: CTSSLEGRRETQYF. This chain links TRBV5-1 with TRBJ2-5; D is possibly TRBD2 (6 bases). CDR3 size: 14 residues. Per germline, CDR1 SGHRS and CDR2 YFSETQ.

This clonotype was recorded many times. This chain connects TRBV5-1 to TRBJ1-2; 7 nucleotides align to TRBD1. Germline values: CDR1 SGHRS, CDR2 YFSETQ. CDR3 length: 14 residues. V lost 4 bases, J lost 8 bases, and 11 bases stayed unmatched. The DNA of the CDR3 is TGCGCCAGCAGCAGCCAGGGGGTCGCGCAAGGCTACACCTTC. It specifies CASSSQGVAQGYTF.